The source of this T cell receptor (beta chain) is a study of T cells in Graves' hyperthyroidism and ophthalmopathy. General study results and limits: Within blood appeared most thyroid clonotypes that had expanded above 0.001.

Lactation, pregnancy, other autoimmune disease or uncontrolled infection excluded patients. PBMCs were derived from more than 8 ml fresh peripheral blood. Regarding this clonotype: Its specificity is not known.

Using RNA transcripts as the source, TCR beta CDR3 regions were amplified. Using the HTBI primer set, a first-round RT-PCR was run on the TCR CDR3. TCRdb redid the calling of the multiplex PCR reads with MiXCR, one entry per CDR3 protein. The sample contains approximately 400,000 distinct CDR3 sequences, 15% to 18% of which appear only once. Germline CDR1 is LNHDA and CDR2 is SQIVND (reference sequence). After removal of 0 bases from V and 7 bases from J, the junction contained 8 bases not matched to a gene. The CDR3 spans 15 residues. The specimen sequenced was blood. The sequence was obtained from a young woman with Graves' hyperthyroidism. This sequence joins TRBV19 and TRBJ2-5; 7 nucleotides match TRBD1. The DNA for the CDR3 is TGTGCCAGTAGTATAGATCGGGCTTCAGGGGGGACCCAGTACTTC. Translated: CASSIDRASGGTQYF.